This TCR beta chain was sequenced in a study of graft-versus-host responses after intestinal transplantation. On the study more broadly: Every one of the recipients received anti-thymocyte globulin induction and afterwards took tacrolimus and steroids for 3 to 4 years. Study conclusions and caveats: Those patients showing graft-donor T cell macrochimerism displayed high graft-versus-host to host-versus-graft clonal ratios in allografts. GvH clone levels peaked in circulation, and this peak was associated with early post-transplant HvG declines. Detection of GvH clones occurred in recipient marrow, and some had their first appearance in ileum or blood.

As concerns this clone: As yet, its antigen is unknown. Other nucleotide sequences from this sample produce the same CDR3.

Germline CDR1 LNHDA, CDR2 SQIVND (reference sequence). V lost 7 bases, J lost 0 bases, and 3 bases stayed unmatched. The CDR3 is 14 residues long. The protocol was immunoSEQ multiplex PCR, while the TCRdb copy is restricted to in-frame clones and leaves out a portion. There are over 100,000 clones in the sample; roughly nine tenths occur only once, and approximately 0.97% lies in the top ten. This receptor was taken from a human donor who received an intestinal transplant. The source material was unstimulated CD4+ T cells sorted from spleen or lymph node cells, sampled before intestinal transplant. J is TRBJ2-1 and V is TRBV19, with TRBD2 identical over 7 bases. CDR3: CASTPGGSYNEQFF. The CDR3 DNA reads as TGTGCCAGTACCCCGGGGGGCTCCTACAATGAGCAGTTCTTC.